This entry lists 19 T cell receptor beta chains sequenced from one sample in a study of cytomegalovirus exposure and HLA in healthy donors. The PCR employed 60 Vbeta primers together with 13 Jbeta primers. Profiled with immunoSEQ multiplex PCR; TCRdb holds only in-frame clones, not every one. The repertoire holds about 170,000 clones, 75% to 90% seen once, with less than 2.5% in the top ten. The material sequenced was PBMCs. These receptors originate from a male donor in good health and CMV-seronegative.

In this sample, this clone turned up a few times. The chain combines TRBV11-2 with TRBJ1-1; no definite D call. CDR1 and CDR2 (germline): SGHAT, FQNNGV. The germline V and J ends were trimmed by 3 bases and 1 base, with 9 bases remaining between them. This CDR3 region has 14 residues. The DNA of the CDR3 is TGTGCCAGCAGCTTCGGCGGTGGGAACACTGAAGCTTTCTTT. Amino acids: CASSFGGGNTEAFF. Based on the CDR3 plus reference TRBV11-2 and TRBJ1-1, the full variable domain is EAGVAQSPRYKIIEKRQSVAFWCNPISGHATLYWYQQILGQGPKLLIQFQNNGVVDDSQLPKDRFSAERLKGVDSTLKIQPAKLEDSAVYLCASSFGGGNTEAFFGQGTRLTVV.

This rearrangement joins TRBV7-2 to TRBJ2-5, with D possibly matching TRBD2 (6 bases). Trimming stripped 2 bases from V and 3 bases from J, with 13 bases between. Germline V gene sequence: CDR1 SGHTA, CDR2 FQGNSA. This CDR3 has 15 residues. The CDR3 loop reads CASSLFRGVKETQYF. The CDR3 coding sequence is TGTGCCAGCAGCTTATTTCGCGGGGTGAAAGAGACCCAGTACTTC.

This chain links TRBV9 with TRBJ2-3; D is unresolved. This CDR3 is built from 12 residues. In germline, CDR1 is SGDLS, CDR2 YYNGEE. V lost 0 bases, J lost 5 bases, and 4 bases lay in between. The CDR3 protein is CASSVDRDTQYF. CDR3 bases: TGTGCCAGCAGCGTAGATAGAGATACGCAGTATTTT.

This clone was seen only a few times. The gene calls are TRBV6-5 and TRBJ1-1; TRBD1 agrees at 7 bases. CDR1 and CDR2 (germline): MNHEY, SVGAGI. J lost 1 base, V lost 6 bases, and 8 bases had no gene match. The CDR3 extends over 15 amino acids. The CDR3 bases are TGTGCCAGCAGGGCGGACAGGACTGCGAACACTGAAGCTTTCTTT. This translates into CASRADRTANTEAFF.

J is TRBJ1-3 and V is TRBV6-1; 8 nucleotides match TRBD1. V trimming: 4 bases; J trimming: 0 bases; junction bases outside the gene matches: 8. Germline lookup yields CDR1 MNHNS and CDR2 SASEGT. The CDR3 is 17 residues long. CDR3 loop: CASSVRSGTGSGNTIYF. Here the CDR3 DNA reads TGTGCCAGCAGTGTTAGGTCCGGGACAGGCTCTGGAAACACCATATATTTT.

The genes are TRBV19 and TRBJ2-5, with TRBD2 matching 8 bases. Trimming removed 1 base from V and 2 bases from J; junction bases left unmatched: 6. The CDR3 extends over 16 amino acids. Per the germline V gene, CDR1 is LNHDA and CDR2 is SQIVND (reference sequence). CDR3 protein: CASSIGGSGEQETQYF. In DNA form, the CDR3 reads TGTGCCAGTAGTATAGGTGGTAGCGGGGAACAAGAGACCCAGTACTTC.

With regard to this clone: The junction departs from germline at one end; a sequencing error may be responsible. The CDR3, as DNA: TGTGTCAGCAGTTATTCAGGCCTATTCTCCTACGAGCAGTACTTC. This encodes CVSSYSGLFSYEQYF. The chain uses TRBV6-5 and TRBJ2-7; D unresolved. Germline V gene sequence: CDR1 MNHEY, CDR2 SVGAGI. The CDR3 has 15 amino acids.

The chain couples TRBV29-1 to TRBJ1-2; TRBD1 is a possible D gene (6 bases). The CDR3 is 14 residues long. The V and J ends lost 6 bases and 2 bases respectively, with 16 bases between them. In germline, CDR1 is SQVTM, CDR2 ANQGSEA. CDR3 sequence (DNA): TGCAGCGTGCCAGGCAGGGGCGAAAACTATGGCTACACCTTC. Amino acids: CSVPGRGENYGYTF.

In DNA form, the CDR3 reads TGTGCCAGCAGTCAACAACCGAACACTGAAGCTTTCTTT. Translating gives CASSQQPNTEAFF. This chain joins TRBV6-5 and TRBJ1-1; no clear D gene. The ends were cut back, 5 bases at V and 1 base at J, with 8 bases in the middle. The length of the CDR3 is 13 residues. Germline CDR1 and CDR2: MNHEY and SVGAGI.

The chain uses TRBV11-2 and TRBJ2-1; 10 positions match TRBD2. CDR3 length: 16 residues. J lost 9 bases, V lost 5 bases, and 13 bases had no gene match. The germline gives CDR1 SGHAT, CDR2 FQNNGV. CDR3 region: CASSPLGAGGAGEQFF. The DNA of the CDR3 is TGTGCCAGCAGCCCCCTGGGAGCGGGGGGGGCCGGTGAGCAGTTCTTC.

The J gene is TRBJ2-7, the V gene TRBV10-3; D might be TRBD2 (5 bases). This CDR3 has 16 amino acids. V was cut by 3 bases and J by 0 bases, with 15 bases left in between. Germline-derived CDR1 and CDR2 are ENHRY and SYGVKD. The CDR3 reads CAISDGPPGSSYEQYF. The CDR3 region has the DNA TGTGCCATCAGTGACGGGCCCCCGGGAAGCTCCTACGAGCAGTACTTC.

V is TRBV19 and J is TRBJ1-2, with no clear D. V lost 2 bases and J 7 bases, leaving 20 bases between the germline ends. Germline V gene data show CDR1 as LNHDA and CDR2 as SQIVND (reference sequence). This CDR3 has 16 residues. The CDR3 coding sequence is TGTGCCAGTAGTATAAGGCGGGCCGGCGGAATTCTTGGCTACACCTTC. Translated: CASSIRRAGGILGYTF.

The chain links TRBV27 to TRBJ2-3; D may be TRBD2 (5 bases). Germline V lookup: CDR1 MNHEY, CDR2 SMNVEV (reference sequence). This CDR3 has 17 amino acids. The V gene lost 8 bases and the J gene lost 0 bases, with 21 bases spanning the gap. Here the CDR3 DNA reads TGTGCCAGCCAATATACCCTCCGGGGAAGAAGCACAGATACGCAGTATTTT. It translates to CASQYTLRGRSTDTQYF.

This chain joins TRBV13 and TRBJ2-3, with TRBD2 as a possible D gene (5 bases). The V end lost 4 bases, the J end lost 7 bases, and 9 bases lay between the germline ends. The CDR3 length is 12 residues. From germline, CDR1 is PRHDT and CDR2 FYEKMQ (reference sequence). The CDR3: CASSSPGNTQYF. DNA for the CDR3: TGTGCCAGCAGCTCCCCGGGGAATACGCAGTATTTT.

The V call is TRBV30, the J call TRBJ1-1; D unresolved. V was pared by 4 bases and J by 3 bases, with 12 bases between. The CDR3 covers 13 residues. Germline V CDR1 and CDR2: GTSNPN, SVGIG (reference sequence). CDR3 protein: CAWKREQHTEAFF. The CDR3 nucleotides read TGTGCCTGGAAAAGGGAGCAGCACACTGAAGCTTTCTTT.

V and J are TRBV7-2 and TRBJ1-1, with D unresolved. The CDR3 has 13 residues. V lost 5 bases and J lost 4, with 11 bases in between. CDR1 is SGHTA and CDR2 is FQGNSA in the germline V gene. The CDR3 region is CASSQLPSTEAFF. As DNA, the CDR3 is TGTGCCAGCAGCCAGTTACCTTCCACTGAAGCTTTCTTT.

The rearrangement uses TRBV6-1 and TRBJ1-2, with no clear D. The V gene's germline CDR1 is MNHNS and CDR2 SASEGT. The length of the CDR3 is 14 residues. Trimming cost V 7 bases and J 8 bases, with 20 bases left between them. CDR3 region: CASIRTARPKGYTF. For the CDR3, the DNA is TGTGCCAGCATTCGTACCGCCAGGCCTAAGGGCTACACCTTC.

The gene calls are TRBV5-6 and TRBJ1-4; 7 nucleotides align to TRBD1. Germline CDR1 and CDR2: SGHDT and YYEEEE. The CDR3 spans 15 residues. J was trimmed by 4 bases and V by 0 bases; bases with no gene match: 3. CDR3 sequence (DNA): TGTGCCAGCAGCTTGGGGACAGGAGTTAATGAAAAACTGTTTTTT. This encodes CASSLGTGVNEKLFF.

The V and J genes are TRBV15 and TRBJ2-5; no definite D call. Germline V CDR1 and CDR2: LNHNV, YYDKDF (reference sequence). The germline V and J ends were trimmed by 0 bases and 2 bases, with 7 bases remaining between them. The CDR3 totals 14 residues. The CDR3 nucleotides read TGTGCCACCAGCAGAGATCTAGGACAAGAGACCCAGTACTTC. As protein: CATSRDLGQETQYF.